A single sample is the source of the 31 T cell receptor beta chains below, sequenced in a study of blood T cell repertoires in COVID-19. Data came from immunoSEQ multiplex PCR; TCRdb stores just in-frame clones and leaves some out. The table records 200,000 to 250,000 clones, more than 75% of them present only once. Material for sequencing was PBMCs or T cells enriched from blood (not recorded which). These receptors were obtained from a woman aged 40 to 49 with acute COVID-19.

This clone came up many times. The chain is built from TRBV19 and TRBJ2-2; 10 bases align to TRBD1. Germline V gene lookup returns CDR1 LNHDA and CDR2 SQIVND (reference sequence). V was clipped by 5 bases and J by 7 bases; unmatched bases: 7. The CDR3 is 15 amino acids. CDR3 sequence reads: CASSDDRGHGGELFF. Written as DNA, the CDR3 is TGTGCCAGTAGTGACGACAGGGGGCATGGCGGGGAGCTGTTTTTT.

The chain links TRBV3-1 (or the pseudogene TRBV3-2) to TRBJ2-7, with 10 bases that match TRBD1. CDR1 is LGHDT and CDR2 is YNNKEL in the germline V gene (reference sequence). The CDR3 loop spans 15 amino acids. Trimming cost V 5 bases and J 7 bases; bases outside gene matches: 11. CDR3 DNA sequence: TGTGCCAGCAGCGACCACCCCGGGACAGGGGAAGAGCAGTACTTC. It encodes CASSDHPGTGEEQYF.

This sequence joins TRBV7-2 and TRBJ2-1, with D possibly TRBD1 on 5 matching bases. V was cut by 4 bases and J by 3 bases, with 13 bases left in between. This CDR3 region has 15 residues. CDR1 and CDR2 (germline): SGHTA, FQGNSA. The CDR3 DNA follows: TGTGCCAGCAGCTCTCAGGGAAATGGCTACAATGAGCAGTTCTTC. It translates to CASSSQGNGYNEQFF. Looking up the rest from reference TRBV7-2 and TRBJ2-1 gives the full variable domain: GAGVSQSPSNKVTEKGKDVELRCDPISGHTALYWYRQSLGQGLEFLIYFQGNSAPDKSGLPSDRFSAERTGGSVSTLTIQRTQQEDSAVYLCASSSQGNGYNEQFFGPGTRLTVL.

This chain joins TRBV5-1 and TRBJ2-2, with 10 positions matching TRBD1. Unmatched junction bases numbered 8, after V lost 4 bases and J lost 5 bases. Germline CDR1 reads SGHRS; CDR2 reads YFSETQ. The CDR3 consists of 16 residues. CDR3 sequence: CASSAETGGRTGELFF. Here the CDR3 DNA reads TGCGCCAGCAGCGCCGAGACAGGGGGCCGAACCGGGGAGCTGTTTTTT.

This clone has a handful of counts. This chain connects TRBV9 to TRBJ2-1, with D possibly matching TRBD1 (6 bases). The germline V gene encodes CDR1 SGDLS and CDR2 YYNGEE. Trimming removed 0 bases from V and 4 bases from J, with 23 bases in between. The CDR3 sequence is 19 residues long. CDR3 sequence reads: CASSVERWTAVRGYNEQFF. The CDR3 DNA sequence: TGTGCCAGCAGCGTAGAGCGATGGACAGCCGTACGAGGGTACAATGAGCAGTTCTTC.

The chain uses TRBV7-8 and TRBJ1-3; D gene ambiguous. V lost 3 bases to trimming and J lost 0 bases, with 9 bases between them. Germline V gives CDR1 SGHVS, CDR2 FQNEAQ. The CDR3 has 15 amino acids. The CDR3 loop is CASSFQALSGNTIYF. CDR3 nucleotides: TGTGCCAGCAGCTTCCAGGCCCTCTCTGGAAACACCATATATTTT.

The J gene is TRBJ1-3, the V gene TRBV4-1; possibly TRBD1 for D (6 bases). Looked up from germline, CDR1 is MGHRA and CDR2 is YSYEKL. The CDR3 has 16 amino acids. V was cut by 0 bases and J by 7 bases, with 16 bases left in between. CDR3 sequence reads: CASSQDWGGRGNTIYF. In DNA, the CDR3 is TGCGCCAGCAGCCAAGATTGGGGGGGGCGTGGGAACACCATATATTTT.

This chain uses TRBV19 with TRBJ1-2; possibly TRBD1 for D (6 bases). CDR1 and CDR2 from the germline V gene are LNHDA and SQIVND (reference sequence). V lost 4 bases and J lost 5, with 14 bases in between. The CDR3 contains 14 residues. The CDR3 sequence: CASSTEQGRYGYTF. The CDR3 nucleotides read TGTGCCAGTAGTACTGAACAGGGTCGGTATGGCTACACCTTC.

The chain couples TRBV24-1 to TRBJ2-2, with 10 bases lining up with TRBD2. The CDR3 is 18 amino acids. Germline values: CDR1 KGHDR, CDR2 SFDVKD. V shed 5 bases and J 6 bases; nucleotides not matched to a gene: 14. CDR3 sequence reads: CATSVTTPSGRAPGELFF. In DNA, the CDR3 is TGTGCCACCAGTGTCACGACCCCCAGCGGGAGGGCCCCCGGGGAGCTGTTTTTT.

The chain couples TRBV30 to TRBJ1-5, with TRBD1 matching over 11 bases. CDR3 length: 13 amino acids. The trim removed 5 bases at V and 5 bases at J, leaving 2 bases unmatched. CDR1 and CDR2 (germline): GTSNPN, SVGIG (reference sequence). The CDR3 coding sequence is TGTGCCTGGGGGACAGGGGGACATCAGCCCCAGCATTTT. Protein: CAWGTGGHQPQHF.

The chain employs TRBV19 and TRBJ2-7, with a possible D match to TRBD1 (6 bases). Germline CDR1 is LNHDA and CDR2 is SQIVND (reference sequence). CDR3 length: 16 residues. Trimming shortened V by 5 bases and J by 2 bases, and 19 bases separated the two germline ends. CDR3 region: CASSPKDRLLTYEQYF. CDR3 nucleotide sequence: TGTGCCAGTAGTCCAAAAGACAGGCTCCTTACCTACGAGCAGTACTTC.

This chain joins TRBV15 and TRBJ1-5; the match to TRBD1 covers 7 bases. Germline CDR1 reads LNHNV; CDR2 reads YYDKDF (reference sequence). V dropped 2 bases and J dropped 0; count of bases not matched to a gene: 16. The CDR3 consists of 20 residues. CDR3 region: CATSRRRQGRAANSNQPQHF. CDR3 DNA: TGTGCCACCAGCAGACGACGACAGGGCCGGGCCGCCAATAGCAATCAGCCCCAGCATTTT. Together with reference TRBV15 and TRBJ1-5, the CDR3 gives the full variable domain: DAMVIQNPRYQVTQFGKPVTLSCSQTLNHNVMYWYQQKSSQAPKLLFHYYDKDFNNEADTPDNFQSRRPNTSFCFLDIRSPGLGDTAMYLCATSRRRQGRAANSNQPQHFGDGTRLSIL.

This chain connects TRBV5-6 to TRBJ1-5; 8 bases match TRBD1. This CDR3 is built from 14 residues. The J segment lost 7 bases and the V segment lost 4 bases, leaving 7 bases of the junction unmatched. The V gene's germline CDR1 is SGHDT and CDR2 YYEEEE. The CDR3: CASSQGQGGQPQHF. The CDR3 nucleotides read TGTGCCAGCAGCCAAGGACAGGGAGGACAGCCCCAGCATTTT.

V usage is TRBV2 and J usage is TRBJ1-1; 7 bases line up with TRBD1. Trimming removed 7 bases from V and 5 bases from J; junction bases left unmatched: 10. This CDR3 region has 14 residues. Per germline, CDR1 SNHLY and CDR2 FYNNEI. CDR3: CASIQGGGRTEAFF. CDR3 DNA: TGTGCCAGCATTCAGGGGGGTGGGCGGACTGAAGCTTTCTTT.

The chain uses TRBV6-5 and TRBJ1-3; no definite D call. The CDR3 runs to 12 residues. The V end lost 4 bases, the J end lost 4 bases, and 5 bases lay between the germline ends. From germline, CDR1 is MNHEY and CDR2 SVGAGI. As DNA, the CDR3 is TGTGCCAGCAGTTCCGCGGGAAACACCATATATTTT. It codes for CASSSAGNTIYF.

This clone was recorded only once. V usage is TRBV28 and J usage is TRBJ2-5; 8 bases align to TRBD2. From germline, CDR1 is MDHEN and CDR2 SYDVKM. CDR3 length equals 16 residues. V was pared by 6 bases and J by 5 bases, with 14 bases of the junction left unmatched. CDR3 loop: CASRQSGTRGVETQYF. CDR3 DNA sequence: TGTGCCAGCAGACAATCCGGGACTAGGGGCGTGGAGACCCAGTACTTC. The full variable domain, its missing parts supplied by reference TRBV28 and TRBJ2-5, is DVKVTQSSRYLVKRTGEKVFLECVQDMDHENMFWYRQDPGLGLRLIYFSYDVKMKEKGDIPEGYSVSREKKERFSLILESASTNQTSMYLCASRQSGTRGVETQYFGPGTRLLVL.

The V and J genes are TRBV5-1 and TRBJ1-2; D is possibly TRBD1 (6 bases). This CDR3 contains 16 residues. The germline gives CDR1 SGHRS, CDR2 YFSETQ. V lost 0 bases to trimming and J lost 5 bases, with 17 bases between them. CDR3 coding DNA: TGCGCCAGCAGCTTGGAGGTGGGCGGGGGGCTGTATGGCTACACCTTC. Residues: CASSLEVGGGLYGYTF.

Of note for this clone: The same CDR3 can be traced to other DNA sequences in this sample. V and J are TRBV3-1 (or the pseudogene TRBV3-2) and TRBJ1-5; perhaps TRBD1 as D (5 bases). Germline V gene data show CDR1 as LGHDT and CDR2 as YNNKEL (reference sequence). Trimming stripped 4 bases from V and 2 bases from J, with 12 bases between. The CDR3 loop spans 15 amino acids. The CDR3 DNA reads TGTGCCAGCAGCCTGGCTACAGGAGGCAATCAGCCCCAGCATTTT. This gives the protein CASSLATGGNQPQHF.

This chain joins TRBV7-9 and TRBJ2-1; 10 bases fit TRBD2. The CDR3 is 19 amino acids. V was clipped by 1 base and J by 3 bases; unmatched bases: 12. In germline, CDR1 is SEHNR, CDR2 FQNEAQ (reference sequence). CDR3: CASSLVFGSSGRGYNEQFF. The CDR3 DNA sequence: TGTGCCAGCAGCTTAGTTTTCGGGTCTAGCGGGAGAGGCTACAATGAGCAGTTCTTC. Looking up the rest from reference TRBV7-9 and TRBJ2-1 gives the full variable domain: DTGVSQNPRHKITKRGQNVTFRCDPISEHNRLYWYRQTLGQGPEFLTYFQNEAQLEKSRLLSDRFSAERPKGSFSTLEIQRTEQGDSAMYLCASSLVFGSSGRGYNEQFFGPGTRLTVL.

The genes are TRBV4-1 and TRBJ2-3; weak D call: TRBD1 (6 bases). Germline loops: CDR1 MGHRA, CDR2 YSYEKL. CDR3 length: 16 amino acids. V was clipped by 5 bases and J by 1 base, with 16 bases between them. Here the CDR3 reads CASSSDRLSGTDTQYF. The CDR3 DNA reads TGCGCCAGCAGCAGCGACAGGTTGTCTGGCACAGATACGCAGTATTTT.

In this sample, this clone turned up a few times. The chain uses TRBV19 and TRBJ2-7; 7 nucleotides line up with TRBD1. The CDR3 contains 14 residues. Germline trimming cut 6 bases from V and 3 bases from J; bases unmatched to any gene: 8. Germline CDR1 reads LNHDA; CDR2 reads SQIVND (reference sequence). The chain's CDR3 is CASRRTGTSYEQYF. The CDR3 DNA is TGTGCCAGTAGAAGGACAGGAACTAGCTACGAGCAGTACTTC. The whole variable domain, filled in from reference TRBV19 and TRBJ2-7, reads DGGITQSPKYLFRKEGQNVTLSCEQNLNHDAMYWYRQDPGQGLRLIYYSQIVNDFQKGDIAEGYSVSREKKESFPLTVTSAQKNPTAFYLCASRRTGTSYEQYFGPGTRLTVT.

This sequence joins TRBV7-9 and TRBJ2-7, with 9 bases matching TRBD1. This CDR3 is 12 amino acids long. Germline values: CDR1 SEHNR, CDR2 FQNEAQ (reference sequence). Trimming took 8 bases from V and 2 from J; bases not matched to a gene: 1. The CDR3 coding sequence is TGTGCCAGCGGGACAGGGACCTACGAGCAGTACTTC. It yields the protein CASGTGTYEQYF.

The CDR3 DNA is TGTGCCAGCAGCGAAGGGGTAATTGGGCCCAATGAGCAGTTCTTC. Amino acid sequence: CASSEGVIGPNEQFF. The chain links TRBV6-4 to TRBJ2-1; D is perhaps TRBD1 (5 bases). V was pared by 6 bases and J by 6 bases, with 18 bases between. The germline gives CDR1 MRHNA, CDR2 SNTAGT. The CDR3 has 15 residues.

The chain carries TRBV5-1 and TRBJ1-5; weak D call: TRBD1 (5 bases). Germline assignment: CDR1 SGHRS and CDR2 YFSETQ. This CDR3 has 13 residues. V was shortened by 4 bases and J by 9 bases, with 14 bases between the two germline ends. As DNA, the CDR3 is TGCGCCAGCAGCGTGGAGGGACTGCGGCCCCAGCATTTT. Residues: CASSVEGLRPQHF.

The chain recombines TRBV6-5 with TRBJ2-7; TRBD1 is a possible D gene (6 bases). V was trimmed by 6 bases and J by 0 bases, leaving 12 bases between them. CDR1 is MNHEY, CDR2 SVGAGI, per germline. The CDR3 is 14 residues long. This CDR3 reads CASSTGPYSYEQYF. In nucleotides, the CDR3 is TGTGCCAGCAGCACAGGGCCTTACTCCTACGAGCAGTACTTC.

The chain employs TRBV27 and TRBJ2-1; possibly TRBD2 for D (6 bases). Germline assignment: CDR1 MNHEY and CDR2 SMNVEV (reference sequence). The CDR3 covers 14 residues. Trimming cost V 1 base and J 8 bases, with 12 bases left between them. The CDR3 is CASSLFSEGDEQFF. CDR3 nucleotide sequence: TGTGCCAGCAGTTTATTTTCGGAGGGCGATGAGCAGTTCTTC.

The chain has TRBV11-1 and TRBJ1-5; 11 nucleotides match TRBD1. V lost 5 bases and J lost 7; bases outside the gene matches: 7. The CDR3 spans 15 residues. The germline V gene has CDR1 SGHAT and CDR2 FQDESV (reference sequence). CDR3 sequence (DNA): TGTGCCAGCAGCCGCGGGACAGGGGGTAGGCAGCCCCAGCATTTT. Translating gives CASSRGTGGRQPQHF.

CDR3 region: CASSLGVPRRGAFF. In DNA form, the CDR3 reads TGTGCCAGCAGTTTAGGTGTACCGCGCCGTGGAGCTTTCTTT. The chain has TRBV28 and TRBJ1-1; D not resolved. This CDR3 has 14 amino acids. Germline CDR1 MDHEN, CDR2 SYDVKM. The V gene lost 2 bases and the J gene lost 10 bases, with 17 bases spanning the gap.

V and J are TRBV11-3 and TRBJ2-1; no clear D. Germline V gives CDR1 SGHNT, CDR2 YENEEA. The ends were cut back, 4 bases at V and 6 bases at J, with 4 bases in the middle. This CDR3 is built from 11 residues. The CDR3 region is CASSYSNEQFF. The CDR3 bases are TGTGCCAGCAGCTATAGCAATGAGCAGTTCTTC.

The chain links TRBV28 to TRBJ1-2; TRBD1 is a possible D gene (6 bases). This CDR3 contains 11 residues. The V end lost 6 bases, the J end lost 8 bases, and 10 bases lay between the germline ends. CDR1 is MDHEN, CDR2 SYDVKM, per germline. The CDR3 loop is CASRYRDGYTF. The CDR3 DNA follows: TGTGCCAGCAGGTACAGGGACGGCTACACCTTC.

This CDR3 is CASNTERTGRYGYTF. The CDR3 DNA reads as TGTGCCAGCAATACTGAAAGGACAGGGAGGTATGGCTACACCTTC. The gene calls are TRBV28 and TRBJ1-2; TRBD1 matches 8 bases. CDR3 length: 15 amino acids. The germline V gene has CDR1 MDHEN and CDR2 SYDVKM. The V gene end was trimmed by 7 bases and the J gene end by 5 bases; junction bases not matched to a gene: 12.